The present TCR beta chain was sequenced within a study of CD8+ T cells in alopecia areata. Study-wide context: Patients received oral tofacitinib, 5 to 10 mg twice daily, for moderate-to-severe alopecia areata. Study observations and caveats: Especially in alopecia totalis/universalis, lesional scalp showed greater clonality than normal scalp did. Resident alphabeta T cells of normal skin are also sequenced in scalp samples. Patients showed less clear TCR sequence sharing than mice, possibly partly because of HLA diversity.

Trimming stripped 8 bases from V and 6 bases from J, with 18 bases between. The V gene's germline CDR1 is SQVTM and CDR2 ANQGSEA. This CDR3 has 13 residues. Reverse transcribed after extraction, RNA yielded cDNA as the sequencing template. Assay: immunoSEQ multiplex PCR; the TCRdb copy retains only in-frame clones and omits some. The sample shows around 5,400 clones, over 45% of them seen only once. As for this clone: Its antigen is unknown.

Alopecia areata patients provided lesional scalp punch biopsies and peripheral blood, both collected for the study. The rearrangement joins TRBV29-1 to TRBJ2-3; possible D gene TRBD2, 6 bases. The clonotype was recovered from a human donor with alopecia areata. Sequencing input: skin. Written as DNA, the CDR3 is TGCAGCTCCGGGACTTCCAAAATGGATACGCAGTATTTT. Its translation is CSSGTSKMDTQYF.